The text below deals with one T cell receptor beta chain. This specimen comes from a study of cytomegalovirus exposure and HLA in healthy donors. The length of the CDR3 is 16 residues. V shed 0 bases and J shed 4 bases, with 16 bases lying between them. Germline assignment: CDR1 SGHNT and CDR2 YENEEA. TCRdb's table, derived via immunoSEQ multiplex PCR, lists solely in-frame clones and lacks some. The table includes some 110,000 clones, roughly nine tenths detected once. This TCR came from a woman between 18 and 29 years old in good health and CMV-seropositive. The chain has TRBV11-3 and TRBJ2-7; D is perhaps TRBD1 (6 bases). The specimen sequenced was PBMCs. CDR3 sequence: CASSLDQRTAAYEQYF. CDR3 DNA sequence: TGTGCCAGCAGCTTAGATCAAAGGACAGCAGCATACGAGCAGTACTTC.